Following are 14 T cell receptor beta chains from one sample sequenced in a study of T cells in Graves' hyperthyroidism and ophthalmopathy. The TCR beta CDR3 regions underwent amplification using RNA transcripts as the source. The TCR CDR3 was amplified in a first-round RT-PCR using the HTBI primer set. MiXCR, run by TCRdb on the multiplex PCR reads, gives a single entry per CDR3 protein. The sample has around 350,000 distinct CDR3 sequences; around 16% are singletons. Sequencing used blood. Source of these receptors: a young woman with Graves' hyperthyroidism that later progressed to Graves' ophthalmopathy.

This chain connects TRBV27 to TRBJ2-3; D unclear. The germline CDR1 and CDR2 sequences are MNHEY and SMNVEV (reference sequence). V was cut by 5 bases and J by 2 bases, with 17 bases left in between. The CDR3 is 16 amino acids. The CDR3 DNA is TGTGCCAGCAGTGCATTTGGGCAGTATTACACAGATACGCAGTATTTT. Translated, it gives CASSAFGQYYTDTQYF.

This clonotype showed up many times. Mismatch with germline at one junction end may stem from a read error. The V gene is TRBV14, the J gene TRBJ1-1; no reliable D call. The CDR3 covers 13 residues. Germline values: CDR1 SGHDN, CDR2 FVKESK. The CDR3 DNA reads TGTGCCAGCAGCCAAGGGCATAAGACTGAGGCTTTCTTT. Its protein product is CASSQGHKTEAFF.

The CDR3 here is CASSATPSGRVTDTQYF. In nucleotides, the CDR3 is TGTGCCAGCAGCGCTACACCTAGCGGGAGGGTCACAGATACGCAGTATTTT. This rearrangement joins TRBV9 to TRBJ2-3; 12 bases line up with TRBD2. This CDR3 contains 17 residues. The germline CDR1 and CDR2 sequences are SGDLS and YYNGEE. Trimming cost V 3 bases and J 2 bases; bases outside gene matches: 7. The full variable domain, with the rest looked up from reference TRBV9 and TRBJ2-3, is DSGVTQTPKHLITATGQRVTLRCSPRSGDLSVYWYQQSLDQGLQFLIQYYNGEERAKGNILERFSAQQFPDLHSELNLSSLELGDSALYFCASSATPSGRVTDTQYFGPGTRLTVL.

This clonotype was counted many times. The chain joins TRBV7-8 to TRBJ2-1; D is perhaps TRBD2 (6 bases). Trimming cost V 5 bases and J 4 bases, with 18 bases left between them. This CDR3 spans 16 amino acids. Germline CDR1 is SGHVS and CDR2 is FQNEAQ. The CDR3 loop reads CASSVTAGIVYNEQFF. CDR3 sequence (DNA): TGTGCCAGCAGCGTAACGGCGGGAATTGTATACAATGAGCAGTTCTTC.

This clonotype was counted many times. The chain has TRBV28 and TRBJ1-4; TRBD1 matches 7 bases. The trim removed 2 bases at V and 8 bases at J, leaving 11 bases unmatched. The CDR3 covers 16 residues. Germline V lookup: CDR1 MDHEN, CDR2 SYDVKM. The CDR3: CASSLLPGTENEKLFF. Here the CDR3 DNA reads TGTGCCAGCAGTTTACTCCCCGGGACAGAAAACGAAAAACTGTTTTTT.

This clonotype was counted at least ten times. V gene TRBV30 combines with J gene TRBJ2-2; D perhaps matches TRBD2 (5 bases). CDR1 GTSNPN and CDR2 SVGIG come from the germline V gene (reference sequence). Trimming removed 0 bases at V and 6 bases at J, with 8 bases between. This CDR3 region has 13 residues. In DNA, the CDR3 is TGTGCCTGGAGTGTGGGAGAGGCCGGGGAGCTGTTTTTT. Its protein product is CAWSVGEAGELFF.

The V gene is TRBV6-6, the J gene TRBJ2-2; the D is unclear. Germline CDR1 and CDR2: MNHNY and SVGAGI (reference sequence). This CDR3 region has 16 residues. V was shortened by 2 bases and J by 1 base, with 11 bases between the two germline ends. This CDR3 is CASSYGERRNTGELFF. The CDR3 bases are TGTGCCAGCAGTTACGGTGAGCGACGGAACACCGGGGAGCTGTTTTTT.

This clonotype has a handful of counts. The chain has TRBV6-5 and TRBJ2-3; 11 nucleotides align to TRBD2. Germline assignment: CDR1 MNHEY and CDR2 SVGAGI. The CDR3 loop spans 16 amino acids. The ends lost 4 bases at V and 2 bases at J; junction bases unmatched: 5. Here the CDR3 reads CASSFSSGRSTDTQYF. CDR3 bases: TGTGCCAGCAGTTTTTCTAGCGGGAGGTCCACAGATACGCAGTATTTT.

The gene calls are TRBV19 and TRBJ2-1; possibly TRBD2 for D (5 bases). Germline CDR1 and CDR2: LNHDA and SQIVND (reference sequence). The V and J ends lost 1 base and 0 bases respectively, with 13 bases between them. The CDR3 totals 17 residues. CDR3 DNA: TGTGCCAGTAGTATAGTCCTACTAGGGAGCTCCTACAATGAGCAGTTCTTC. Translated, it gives CASSIVLLGSSYNEQFF.

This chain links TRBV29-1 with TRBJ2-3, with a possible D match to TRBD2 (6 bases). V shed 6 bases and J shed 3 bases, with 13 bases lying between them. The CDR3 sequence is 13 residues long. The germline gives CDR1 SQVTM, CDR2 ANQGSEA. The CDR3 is CSVAPGLTDTQYF. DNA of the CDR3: TGCAGCGTGGCACCGGGACTTACAGATACGCAGTATTTT.

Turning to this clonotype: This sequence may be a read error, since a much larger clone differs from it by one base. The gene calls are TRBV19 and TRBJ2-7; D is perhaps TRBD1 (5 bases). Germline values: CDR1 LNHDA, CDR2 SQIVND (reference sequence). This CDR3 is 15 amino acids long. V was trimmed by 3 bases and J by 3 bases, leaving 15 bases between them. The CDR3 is CASSMSTQGDYEQYF. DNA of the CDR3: TGTGCCAGTAGTATGTCGACGCAAGGGGACTACGAGCAGTACTTC.

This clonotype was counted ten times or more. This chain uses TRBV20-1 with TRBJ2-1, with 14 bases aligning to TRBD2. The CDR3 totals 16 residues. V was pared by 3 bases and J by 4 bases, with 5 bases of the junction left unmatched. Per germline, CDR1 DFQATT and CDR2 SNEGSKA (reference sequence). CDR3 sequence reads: CSARGLAGVRYNEQFF. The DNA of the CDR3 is TGCAGTGCTAGGGGACTAGCGGGAGTCCGTTACAATGAGCAGTTCTTC.

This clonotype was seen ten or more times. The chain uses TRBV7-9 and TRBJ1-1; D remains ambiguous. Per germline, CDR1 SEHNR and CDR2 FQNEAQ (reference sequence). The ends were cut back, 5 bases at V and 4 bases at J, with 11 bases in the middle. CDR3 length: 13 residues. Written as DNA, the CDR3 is TGTGCCAGCAGCCAGGCCGCCAGCACTGAAGCTTTCTTT. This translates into CASSQAASTEAFF.

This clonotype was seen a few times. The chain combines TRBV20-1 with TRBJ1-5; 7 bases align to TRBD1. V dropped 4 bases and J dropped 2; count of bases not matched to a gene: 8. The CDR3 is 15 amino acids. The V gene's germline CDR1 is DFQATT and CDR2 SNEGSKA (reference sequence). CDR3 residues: CSATVPGTGNQPQHF. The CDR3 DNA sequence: TGCAGTGCTACTGTACCCGGGACAGGCAATCAGCCCCAGCATTTT.